This TCR beta chain comes out of a study of tumor and adjacent non-tumor tissue in lung cancer. Study conclusions and caveats: Tumor tissue had significantly higher TCR diversity than normal lung. Tumor repertoires had a smaller top 100 clone share than normal lung.

No cell sorting was done before RNA was extracted from the tissue. Newly diagnosed lung cancer patients had thoracic surgery in China, August–November 2014, without prior chemotherapy. Three rounds of nested PCR, following a modified ARM-PCR protocol, produced the TCRbeta library. TCRdb reprocessed the multiplex PCR reads with MiXCR, giving one entry per CDR3 protein. The sample has some 200,000 distinct CDR3 sequences; about 71% are singletons. CDR1 and CDR2 (germline): DFQATT, SNEGSKA (reference sequence). The CDR3 contains 14 residues. Trimming left V 2 bases short and J 5 bases short, with 14 bases between. As for this clonotype: Its target is not known.

This TCR was recovered from a man in his 60s with non-small cell lung cancer. This chain connects TRBV20-1 to TRBJ2-3; possible D gene TRBD2, 6 bases. Sequenced input: lung tumor tissue. The CDR3 DNA follows: TGCAGTGCTAGATTCGCTGGAGGGGAAGATACGCAGTATTTT. As protein: CSARFAGGEDTQYF.